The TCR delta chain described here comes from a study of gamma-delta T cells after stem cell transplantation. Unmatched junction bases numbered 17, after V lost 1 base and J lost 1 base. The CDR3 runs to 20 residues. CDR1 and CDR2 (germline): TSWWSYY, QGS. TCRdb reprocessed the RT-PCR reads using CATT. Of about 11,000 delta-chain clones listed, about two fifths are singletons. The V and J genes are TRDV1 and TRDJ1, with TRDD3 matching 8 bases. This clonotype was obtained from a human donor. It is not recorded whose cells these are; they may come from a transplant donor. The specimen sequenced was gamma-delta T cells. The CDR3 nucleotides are TGTGCTCTTGGGGAACAAGCTCATCTACGCTGGGGGAGATCCACCGATAAACTCATCTTT. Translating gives CALGEQAHLRWGRSTDKLIF.